The clone carrying this T cell receptor beta chain was counted only a few times. The antigen remains undetermined. MiXCR, run by TCRdb on the 5' RACE reads, gives a single entry per CDR3 protein. The profile shows 450,000 or so distinct CDR3 sequences, over 12% of them singletons. The data derive from a study of identical twins. Healthy Caucasians were all of the donors. The CDR3 is made up of 14 amino acids. CDR1 is SNHLY and CDR2 is FYNNEI in the germline V gene. V lost 4 bases, J lost 2 bases, and 11 bases lay in between. Overall study results and limits: Memory repertoires lacked the insertion deficit that abundant cord blood beta clonotypes showed. Twin pairs had excess sharing that was weaker in beta out-of-frame sequences.

A further study also used this sample, focusing on yellow fever vaccine responses in identical twins.

The rearrangement joins TRBV2 to TRBJ1-2, with a possible D match to TRBD1 (5 bases). Sequencing was performed on CD4+ T cells sorted from blood. The origin of this receptor is a woman aged 18-35 years in good health. The CDR3 bases are TGTGCCAGCAGTGGAGACAGATTAAACTATGGCTACACCTTC. It is translated as CASSGDRLNYGYTF.